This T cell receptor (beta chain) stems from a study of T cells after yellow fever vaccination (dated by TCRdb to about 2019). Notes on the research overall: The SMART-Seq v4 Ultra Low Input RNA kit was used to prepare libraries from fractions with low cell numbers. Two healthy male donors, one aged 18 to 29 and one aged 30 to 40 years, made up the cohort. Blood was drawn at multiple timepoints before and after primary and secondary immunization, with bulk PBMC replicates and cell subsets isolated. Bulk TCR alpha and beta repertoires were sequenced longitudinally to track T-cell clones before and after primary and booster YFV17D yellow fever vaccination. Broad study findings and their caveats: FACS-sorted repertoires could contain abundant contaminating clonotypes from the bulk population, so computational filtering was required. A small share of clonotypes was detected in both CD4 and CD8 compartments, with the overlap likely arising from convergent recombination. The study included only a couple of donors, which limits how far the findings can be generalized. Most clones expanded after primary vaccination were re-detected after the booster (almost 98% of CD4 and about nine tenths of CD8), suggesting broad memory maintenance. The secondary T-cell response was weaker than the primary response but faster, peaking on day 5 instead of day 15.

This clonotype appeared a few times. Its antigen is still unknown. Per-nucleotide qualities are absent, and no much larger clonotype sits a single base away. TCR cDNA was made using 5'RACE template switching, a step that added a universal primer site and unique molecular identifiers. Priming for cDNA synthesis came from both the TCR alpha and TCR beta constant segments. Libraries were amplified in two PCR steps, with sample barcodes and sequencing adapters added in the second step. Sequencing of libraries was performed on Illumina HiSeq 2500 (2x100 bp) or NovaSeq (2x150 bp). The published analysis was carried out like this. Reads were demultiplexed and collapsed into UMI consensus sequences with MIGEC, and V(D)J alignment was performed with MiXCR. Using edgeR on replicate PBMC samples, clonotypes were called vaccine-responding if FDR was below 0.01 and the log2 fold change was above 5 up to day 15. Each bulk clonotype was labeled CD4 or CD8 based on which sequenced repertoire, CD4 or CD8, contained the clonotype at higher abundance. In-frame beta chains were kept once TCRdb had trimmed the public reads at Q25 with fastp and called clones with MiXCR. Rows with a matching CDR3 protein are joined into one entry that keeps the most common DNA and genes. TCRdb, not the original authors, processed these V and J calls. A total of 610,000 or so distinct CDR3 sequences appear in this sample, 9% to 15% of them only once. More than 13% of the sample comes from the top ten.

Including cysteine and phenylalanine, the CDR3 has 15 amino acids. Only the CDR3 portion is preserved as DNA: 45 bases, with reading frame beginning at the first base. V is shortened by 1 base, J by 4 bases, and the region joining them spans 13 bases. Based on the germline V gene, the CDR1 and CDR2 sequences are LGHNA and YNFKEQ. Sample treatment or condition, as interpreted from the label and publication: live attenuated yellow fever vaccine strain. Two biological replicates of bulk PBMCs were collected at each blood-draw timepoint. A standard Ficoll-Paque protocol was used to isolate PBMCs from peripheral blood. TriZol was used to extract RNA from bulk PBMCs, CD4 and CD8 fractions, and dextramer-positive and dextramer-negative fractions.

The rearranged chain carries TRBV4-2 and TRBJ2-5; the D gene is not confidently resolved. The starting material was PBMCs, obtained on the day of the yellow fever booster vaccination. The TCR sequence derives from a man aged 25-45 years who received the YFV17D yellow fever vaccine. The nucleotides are TGTGCCAGCAGCCAAGGCGTCGATAGTTCAGAGACCCAGTACTTC. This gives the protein CASSQGVDSSETQYF.